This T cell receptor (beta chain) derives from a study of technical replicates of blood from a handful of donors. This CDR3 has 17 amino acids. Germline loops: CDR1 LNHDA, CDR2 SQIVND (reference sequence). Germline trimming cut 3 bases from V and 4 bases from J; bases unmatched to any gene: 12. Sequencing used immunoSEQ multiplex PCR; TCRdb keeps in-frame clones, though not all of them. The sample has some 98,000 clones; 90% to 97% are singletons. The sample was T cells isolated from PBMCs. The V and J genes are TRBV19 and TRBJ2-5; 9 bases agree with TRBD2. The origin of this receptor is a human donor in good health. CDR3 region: CASSIPSGGPGGETQYF. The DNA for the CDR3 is TGTGCCAGTAGTATCCCCAGCGGGGGGCCTGGGGGAGAGACCCAGTACTTC.